These 9 T cell receptor beta chains came from one sample sequenced in a study. TCRdb's copy holds only in-frame clones and misses some; the assay was immunoSEQ multiplex PCR. The sample contains approximately 50,000 clones, just over 90% of which appear only once. Sequenced: PBMCs. Every receptor here comes from a man aged 35-49 years with rheumatoid arthritis.

V and J are TRBV6-1 and TRBJ1-4, with D perhaps matching TRBD1 (6 bases). V lost 3 bases and J 8 bases, leaving 13 bases between the germline ends. This CDR3 comprises 14 residues. Germline-derived CDR1 and CDR2 are MNHNS and SASEGT. The CDR3 protein is CASSDRGRKEKLFF. CDR3 nucleotide sequence: TGTGCCAGCAGTGACCGGGGGCGGAAAGAAAAACTGTTTTTT.

The rearrangement links TRBV5-5 to TRBJ1-2; D call uncertain. This CDR3 region has 14 residues. CDR1 SGHKS and CDR2 YYEKEE come from the germline V gene (reference sequence). Trimming took off 0 bases at V and 8 bases at J, with 14 bases between the two ends. CDR3 DNA: TGTGCCAGCAGCTTGGCGCAAGTTGGCGGCGGCTACACCTTC. It specifies CASSLAQVGGGYTF.

This chain joins TRBV19 and TRBJ2-7; D call uncertain. In germline, CDR1 is LNHDA, CDR2 SQIVND (reference sequence). Trimming pared 2 bases from V and 1 base from J, leaving 6 bases between. CDR3 length equals 13 residues. The CDR3 DNA reads as TGTGCCAGTAGTATATCAGTTTCCTACGAGCAGTACTTC. This codes for CASSISVSYEQYF.

The chain recombines TRBV19 with TRBJ1-5, with D perhaps matching TRBD1 (6 bases). Looked up from germline, CDR1 is LNHDA and CDR2 is SQIVND (reference sequence). V gave up 1 base and J gave up 7 bases, with 17 bases separating them. This CDR3 has 16 residues. The CDR3 spells CASSIVGGQASQPQHF. The CDR3 bases are TGTGCCAGTAGTATAGTCGGGGGGCAGGCCAGCCAGCCCCAGCATTTT.

This chain links TRBV6-5 with TRBJ1-1; D unresolved. The V gene's germline CDR1 is MNHEY and CDR2 SVGAGI. The CDR3 sequence is 15 residues long. The V gene lost 4 bases and the J gene lost 1 base, with 13 bases spanning the gap. The CDR3 loop is CASSSRRERNTEAFF. In DNA form, the CDR3 reads TGTGCCAGCAGTTCCCGACGGGAGAGGAACACTGAAGCTTTCTTT.

This clone was seen a few times. The chain links TRBV10-1 to TRBJ2-2, with 7 bases aligning to TRBD1. Trimming removed 10 bases from V and 6 bases from J; junction bases left unmatched: 2. Germline lookup yields CDR1 WNHNN and CDR2 SYGVQD (reference sequence). This CDR3 is 11 amino acids long. CDR3: CATRGSGELFF. The CDR3 nucleotides are TGCGCCACCAGGGGGTCCGGGGAGCTGTTTTTT.

Points on this clone: The junction does not match germline at one end; this may be a read error. This chain links TRBV2 with TRBJ1-2; possibly TRBD1 for D (5 bases). Germline values: CDR1 SNHLY, CDR2 FYNNEI. The CDR3 is made up of 12 amino acids. The CDR3 protein is CASSERGLGFAF. The CDR3 bases are TGTGCCAGCAGTGAACGGGGACTGGGATTTGCCTTC.

The rearrangement links TRBV12-3 or TRBV12-4 to TRBJ2-5, with no clear D. This CDR3 is built from 11 residues. The ends were cut back, 3 bases at V and 6 bases at J, with 5 bases in the middle. The CDR3 DNA reads as TGTGCCAGCAGTTTTGGTCAGACCCAGTACTTC. It is translated as CASSFGQTQYF.

This chain joins TRBV30 and TRBJ2-3; possible D gene TRBD2, 5 bases. The germline CDR1 and CDR2 sequences are GTSNPN and SVGIG (reference sequence). This CDR3 region has 14 residues. Trimming took 2 bases from V and 3 from J, leaving 12 bases between them. In nucleotides, the CDR3 is TGTGCCTGGAGTCCCCGCCGAGGGACAGATACGCAGTATTTT. Amino acids: CAWSPRRGTDTQYF.